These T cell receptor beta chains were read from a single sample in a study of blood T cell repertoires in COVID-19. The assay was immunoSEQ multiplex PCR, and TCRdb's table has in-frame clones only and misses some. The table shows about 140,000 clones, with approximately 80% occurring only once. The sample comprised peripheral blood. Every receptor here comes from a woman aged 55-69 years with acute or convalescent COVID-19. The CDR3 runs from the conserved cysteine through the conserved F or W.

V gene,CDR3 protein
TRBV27,CASSSLAGQGTDTQYF
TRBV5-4,CASSVAGAPPWDEAFF
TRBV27,CATGQGTQPQHF
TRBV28,CASSLSGMEAFF
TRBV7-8,CASSLGGRLDTQYF
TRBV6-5,CASRPTGLETQYF
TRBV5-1,CASGPAGSSNEQFF
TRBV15,CATSRGGTGSSYEQYF
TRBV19,CASKGQGLQETQYF
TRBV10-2,CASSGAPPSRGTDTQYF
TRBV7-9,CASSDRSGFDSYEQYF
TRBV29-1,CSVVGYRGEGGYTF
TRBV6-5,CASHGQGHPTGELFF
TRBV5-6,CASIQGFSYNEQFF
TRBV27,CASSSPRTSGRRSSYNEQFF
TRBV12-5,CASGFGTSGGETQYF
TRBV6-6,CASSLDSTQPQHF
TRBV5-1,CASKPQGDEKLFF
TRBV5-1,CASSLASGSNEQFF
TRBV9,CASSGGPHNYGYTF
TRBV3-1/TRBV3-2,CASSQGVAETTGELFF
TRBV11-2,CASSLFSGRIKGTEAFF
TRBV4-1,CASSQGAGDPYEQYF